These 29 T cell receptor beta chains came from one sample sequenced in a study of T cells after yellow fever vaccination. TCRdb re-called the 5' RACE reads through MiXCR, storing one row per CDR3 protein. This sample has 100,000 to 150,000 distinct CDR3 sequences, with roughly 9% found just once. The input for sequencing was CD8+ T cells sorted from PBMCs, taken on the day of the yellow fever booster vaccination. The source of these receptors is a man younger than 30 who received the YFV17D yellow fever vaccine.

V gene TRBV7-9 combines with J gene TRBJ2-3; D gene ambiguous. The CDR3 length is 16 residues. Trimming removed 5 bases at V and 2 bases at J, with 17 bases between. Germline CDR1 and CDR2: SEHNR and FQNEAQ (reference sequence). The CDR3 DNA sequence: TGTGCCAGCAGCCCGTCAATACTTATAACCACAGATACGCAGTATTTT. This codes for CASSPSILITTDTQYF.

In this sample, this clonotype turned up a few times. The CDR3 reads CASSLSVSGANVLTF. CDR3 bases: TGTGCCAGCAGCCTAAGCGTCTCTGGGGCCAACGTCCTGACTTTC. V gene TRBV7-6 combines with J gene TRBJ2-6; D is unclear. Trimming cost V 5 bases and J 0 bases, with 8 bases left between them. The germline CDR1 and CDR2 sequences are SGHVS and FNYEAQ. The CDR3 spans 15 residues.

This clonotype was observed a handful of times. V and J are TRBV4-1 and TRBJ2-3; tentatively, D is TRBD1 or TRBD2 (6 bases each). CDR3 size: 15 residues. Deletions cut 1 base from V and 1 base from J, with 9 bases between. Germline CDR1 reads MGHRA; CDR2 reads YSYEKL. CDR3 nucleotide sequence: TGCGCCAGCAGCCAAGCAAGGGGGGGCACAGATACGCAGTATTTT. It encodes CASSQARGGTDTQYF.

CDR3 residues: CASSYWDSTRYGYTF. The CDR3, as DNA: TGTGCCAGCAGTTATTGGGATTCAACTAGATATGGCTACACCTTC. This chain links TRBV6-2 or TRBV6-3 with TRBJ1-2; D is undetermined. Germline values: CDR1 MNHEY, CDR2 SVGEGT. The CDR3 totals 15 residues. V lost 3 bases to trimming and J lost 5 bases, with 16 bases between them.

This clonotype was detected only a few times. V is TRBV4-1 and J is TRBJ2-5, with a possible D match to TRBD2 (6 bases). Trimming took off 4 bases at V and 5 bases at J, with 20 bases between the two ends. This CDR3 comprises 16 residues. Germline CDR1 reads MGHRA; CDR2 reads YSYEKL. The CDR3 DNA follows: TGCGCCAGCAGCCGCGGCCGGTCTAGCGTTAAGGAGACCCAGTACTTC. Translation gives CASSRGRSSVKETQYF.

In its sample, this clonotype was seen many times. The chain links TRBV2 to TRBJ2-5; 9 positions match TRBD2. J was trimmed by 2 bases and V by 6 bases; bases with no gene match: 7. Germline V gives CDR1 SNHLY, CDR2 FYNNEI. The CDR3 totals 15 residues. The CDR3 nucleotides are TGTGCCAGCAGAGAGGAAGCGGGGGGACAAGAGACCCAGTACTTC. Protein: CASREEAGGQETQYF.

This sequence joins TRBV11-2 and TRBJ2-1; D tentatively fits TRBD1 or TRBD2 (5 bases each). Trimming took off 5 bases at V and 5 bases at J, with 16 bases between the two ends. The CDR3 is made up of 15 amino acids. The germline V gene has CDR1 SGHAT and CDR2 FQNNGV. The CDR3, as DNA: TGTGCCAGCAGCCCTCGGGCCCTGGGACACAATGAGCAGTTCTTC. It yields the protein CASSPRALGHNEQFF.

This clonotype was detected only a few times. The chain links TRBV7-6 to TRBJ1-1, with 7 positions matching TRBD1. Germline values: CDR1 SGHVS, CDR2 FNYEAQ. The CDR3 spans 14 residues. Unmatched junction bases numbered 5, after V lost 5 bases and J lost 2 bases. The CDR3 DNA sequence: TGTGCCAGCAGCCGGGACAGAGAAAACACTGAAGCTTTCTTT. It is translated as CASSRDRENTEAFF.

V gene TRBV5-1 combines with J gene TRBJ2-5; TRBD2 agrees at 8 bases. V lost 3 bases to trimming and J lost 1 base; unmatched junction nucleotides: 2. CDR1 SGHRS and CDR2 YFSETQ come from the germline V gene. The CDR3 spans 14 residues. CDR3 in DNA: TGCGCCAGCAGCTCGGGAGGGGGCCAAGAGACCCAGTACTTC. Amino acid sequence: CASSSGGGQETQYF.

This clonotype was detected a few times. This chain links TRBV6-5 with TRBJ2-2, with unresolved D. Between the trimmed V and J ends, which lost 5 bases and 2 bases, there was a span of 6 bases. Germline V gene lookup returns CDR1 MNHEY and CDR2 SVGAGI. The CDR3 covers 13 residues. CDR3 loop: CASSVSNTGELFF. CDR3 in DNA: TGTGCCAGCAGTGTTTCAAACACCGGGGAGCTGTTTTTT.

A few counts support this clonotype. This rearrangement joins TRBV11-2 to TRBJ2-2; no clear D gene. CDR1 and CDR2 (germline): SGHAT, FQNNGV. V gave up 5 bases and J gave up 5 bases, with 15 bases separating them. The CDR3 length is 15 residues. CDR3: CASSRFGRATGELFF. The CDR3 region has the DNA TGTGCCAGCAGCCGCTTCGGGCGAGCTACCGGGGAGCTGTTTTTT.

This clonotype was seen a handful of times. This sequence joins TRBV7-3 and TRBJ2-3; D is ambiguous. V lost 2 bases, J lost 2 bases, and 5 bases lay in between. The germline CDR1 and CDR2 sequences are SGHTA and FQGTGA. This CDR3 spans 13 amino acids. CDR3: CASSLVLTDTQYF. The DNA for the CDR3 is TGTGCCAGCAGCTTAGTACTCACAGATACGCAGTATTTT.

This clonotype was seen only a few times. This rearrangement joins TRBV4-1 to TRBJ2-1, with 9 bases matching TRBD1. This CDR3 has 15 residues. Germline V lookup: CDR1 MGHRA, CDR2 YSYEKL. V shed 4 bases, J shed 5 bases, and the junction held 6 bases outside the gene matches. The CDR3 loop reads CASSRGTGSNNEQFF. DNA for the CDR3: TGCGCCAGCAGCCGTGGGACAGGGAGCAACAATGAGCAGTTCTTC.

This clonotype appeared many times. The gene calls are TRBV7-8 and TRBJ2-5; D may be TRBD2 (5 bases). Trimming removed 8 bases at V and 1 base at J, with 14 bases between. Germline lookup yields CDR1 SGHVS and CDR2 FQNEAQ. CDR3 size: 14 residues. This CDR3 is CASGSPGFQETQYF. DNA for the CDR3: TGTGCCAGCGGATCGCCGGGGTTCCAAGAGACCCAGTACTTC.

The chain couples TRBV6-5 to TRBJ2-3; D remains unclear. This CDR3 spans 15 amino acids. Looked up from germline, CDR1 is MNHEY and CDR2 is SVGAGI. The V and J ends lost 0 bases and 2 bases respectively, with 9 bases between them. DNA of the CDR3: TGTGCCAGCAGTTACTCTTTACAGTACACAGATACGCAGTATTTT. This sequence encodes CASSYSLQYTDTQYF.

Here the CDR3 DNA reads TGTGCCAGCGGGTCTGTGGGGGGGCGGGACACAGATACGCAGTATTTT. This encodes CASGSVGGRDTDTQYF. The chain has TRBV6-5 and TRBJ2-3, with D perhaps TRBD2 (7 bases). The V and J ends lost 8 bases and 2 bases respectively, with 20 bases between them. The CDR3 spans 16 residues. The germline gives CDR1 MNHEY, CDR2 SVGAGI.

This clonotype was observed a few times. The CDR3 DNA reads as TGTGCCAGCAGTGGGGCTGCAGCCTACAATGAGCAGTTCTTC. This translates into CASSGAAAYNEQFF. The rearrangement uses TRBV2 and TRBJ2-1; no reliable D call. Per germline, CDR1 SNHLY and CDR2 FYNNEI. Trimming stripped 4 bases from V and 2 bases from J, with 9 bases between. The CDR3 runs 14 residues.

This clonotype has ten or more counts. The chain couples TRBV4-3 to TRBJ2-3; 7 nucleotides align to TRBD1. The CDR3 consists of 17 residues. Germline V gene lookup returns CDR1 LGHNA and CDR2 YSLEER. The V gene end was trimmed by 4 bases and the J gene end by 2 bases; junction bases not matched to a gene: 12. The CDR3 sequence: CASSPRGGQRYTDTQYF. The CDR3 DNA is TGCGCCAGCAGCCCTCGAGGGGGACAGCGATACACAGATACGCAGTATTTT.

Here the CDR3 reads CASSGRGRITPNTGELFF. Written as DNA, the CDR3 is TGCGCCAGCAGCGGGCGGGGGCGAATCACCCCGAACACCGGGGAGCTGTTTTTT. This chain joins TRBV4-1 and TRBJ2-2, with D possibly TRBD2 on 7 matching bases. V was trimmed by 5 bases and J by 0 bases, leaving 19 bases between them. The length of the CDR3 is 18 residues. Per germline, CDR1 MGHRA and CDR2 YSYEKL.

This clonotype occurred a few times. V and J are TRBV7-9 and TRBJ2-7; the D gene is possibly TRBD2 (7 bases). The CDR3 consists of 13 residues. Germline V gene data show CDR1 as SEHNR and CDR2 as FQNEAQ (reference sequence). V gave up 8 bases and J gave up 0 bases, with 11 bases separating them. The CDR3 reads CASAGGASYEQYF. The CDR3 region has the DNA TGTGCCAGCGCTGGGGGGGCCTCCTACGAGCAGTACTTC.

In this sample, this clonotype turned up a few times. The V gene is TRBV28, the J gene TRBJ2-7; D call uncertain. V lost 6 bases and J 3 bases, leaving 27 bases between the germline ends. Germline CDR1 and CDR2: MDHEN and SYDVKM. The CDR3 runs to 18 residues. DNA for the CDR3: TGTGCCAGCAGGTCCGTACCCGGCCGGCAGACACCCGACTACGAGCAGTACGTC. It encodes CASRSVPGRQTPDYEQYV.

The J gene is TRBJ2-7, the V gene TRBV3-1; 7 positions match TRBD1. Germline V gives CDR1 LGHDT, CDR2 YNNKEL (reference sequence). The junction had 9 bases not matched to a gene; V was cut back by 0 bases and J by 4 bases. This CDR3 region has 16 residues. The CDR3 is CASSQDPGQALYEQYF. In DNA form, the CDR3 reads TGTGCCAGCAGCCAAGATCCCGGACAGGCCCTATACGAGCAGTACTTC.

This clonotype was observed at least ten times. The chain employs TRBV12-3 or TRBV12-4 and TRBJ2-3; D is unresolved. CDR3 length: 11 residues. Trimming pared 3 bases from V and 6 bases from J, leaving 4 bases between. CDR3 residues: CASSFLDTQYF. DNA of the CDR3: TGTGCCAGCAGTTTTCTCGATACGCAGTATTTT.

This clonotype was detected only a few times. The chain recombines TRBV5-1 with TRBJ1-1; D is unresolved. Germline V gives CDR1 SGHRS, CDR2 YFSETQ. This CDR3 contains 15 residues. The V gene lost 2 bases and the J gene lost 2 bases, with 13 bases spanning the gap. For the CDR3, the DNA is TGCGCCAGCAGCTTCTTTCTGGACGCAAACACTGAAGCTTTCTTT. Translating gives CASSFFLDANTEAFF.

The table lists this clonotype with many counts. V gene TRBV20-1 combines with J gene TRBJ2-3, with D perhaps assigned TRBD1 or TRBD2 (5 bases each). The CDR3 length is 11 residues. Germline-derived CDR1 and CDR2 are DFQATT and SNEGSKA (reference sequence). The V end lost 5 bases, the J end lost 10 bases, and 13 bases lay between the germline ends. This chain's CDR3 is CSAHPGLAQYF. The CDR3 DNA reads TGCAGTGCTCATCCGGGGCTCGCGCAGTATTTT.

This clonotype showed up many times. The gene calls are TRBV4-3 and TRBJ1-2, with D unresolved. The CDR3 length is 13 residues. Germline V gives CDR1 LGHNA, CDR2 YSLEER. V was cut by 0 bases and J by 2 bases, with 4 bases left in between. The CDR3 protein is CASSQDENYGYTF. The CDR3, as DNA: TGCGCCAGCAGCCAAGATGAGAACTATGGCTACACCTTC.

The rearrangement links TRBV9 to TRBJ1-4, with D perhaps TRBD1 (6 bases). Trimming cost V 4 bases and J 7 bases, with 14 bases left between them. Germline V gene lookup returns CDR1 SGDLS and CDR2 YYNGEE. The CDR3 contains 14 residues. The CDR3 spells CASSPDSPGEKLFF. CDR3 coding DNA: TGTGCCAGCAGCCCGGACAGCCCTGGTGAAAAACTGTTTTTT.

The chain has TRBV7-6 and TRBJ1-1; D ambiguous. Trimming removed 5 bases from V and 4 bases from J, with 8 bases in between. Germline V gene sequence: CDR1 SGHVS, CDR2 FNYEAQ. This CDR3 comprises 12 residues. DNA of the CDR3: TGTGCCAGCAGCGAGGGTAGCACTGAAGCTTTCTTT. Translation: CASSEGSTEAFF. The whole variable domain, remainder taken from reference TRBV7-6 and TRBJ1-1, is GAGVSQSPRYKVTKRGQDVALRCDPISGHVSLYWYRQALGQGPEFLTYFNYEAQQDKSGLPNDRFSAERPEGSISTLTIQRTEQRDSAMYRCASSEGSTEAFFGQGTRLTVV.

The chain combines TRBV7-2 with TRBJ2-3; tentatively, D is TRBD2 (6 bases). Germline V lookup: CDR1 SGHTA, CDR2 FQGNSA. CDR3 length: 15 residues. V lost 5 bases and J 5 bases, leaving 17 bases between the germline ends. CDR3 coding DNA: TGTGCCAGCAGCCTCCCTACGGGGGTGGGAGATACGCAGTATTTT. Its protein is CASSLPTGVGDTQYF.